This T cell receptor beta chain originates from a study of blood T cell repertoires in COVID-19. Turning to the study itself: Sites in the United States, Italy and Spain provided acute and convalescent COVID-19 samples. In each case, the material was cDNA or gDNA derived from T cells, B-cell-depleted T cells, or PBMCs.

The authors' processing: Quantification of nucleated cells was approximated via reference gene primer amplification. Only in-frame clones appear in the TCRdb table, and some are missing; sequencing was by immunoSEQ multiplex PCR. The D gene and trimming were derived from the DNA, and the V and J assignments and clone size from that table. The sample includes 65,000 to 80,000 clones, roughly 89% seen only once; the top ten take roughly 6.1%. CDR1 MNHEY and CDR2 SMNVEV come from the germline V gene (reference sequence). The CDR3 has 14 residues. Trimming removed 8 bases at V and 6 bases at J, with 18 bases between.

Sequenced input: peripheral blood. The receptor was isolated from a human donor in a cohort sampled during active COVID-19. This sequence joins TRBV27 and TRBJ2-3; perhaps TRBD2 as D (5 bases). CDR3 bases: TGTGCCAGCGCGGGTTTCGAGTCCCAGGATACGCAGTATTTT. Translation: CASAGFESQDTQYF.